This T cell receptor beta chain is from a study of Ad26.COV2.S vaccination and SARS-CoV-2 variants. The germline V gene has CDR1 SQVTM and CDR2 ANQGSEA. The CDR3 is 15 amino acids. V dropped 2 bases and J dropped 0 bases, with 11 bases sitting between them. Generated by immunoSEQ multiplex PCR, the TCRdb table keeps only in-frame clones and is missing some. Of about 440,000 clones listed, 90% are singletons. Treatment of the sample: roughly 18 received Ad26.COV2.S at low or high dose, single or two shots; several received placebo; per-sample allocation not given. The investigators took samples on day 63 after the first vaccine or placebo injection. This clone was recorded once.

The chain joins TRBV29-1 to TRBJ2-1, with D tentatively TRBD2 (5 bases). The receptor was isolated from a person aged 18-65 years who received the Ad26.COV2.S COVID-19 vaccine or a placebo. The sample here was peripheral blood, taken in a trial of Ad26.COV2.S vaccine versus placebo. The CDR3 reads CSVESSGVSYNEQFF. CDR3 sequence (DNA): TGCAGCGTTGAATCCAGCGGAGTCTCCTACAATGAGCAGTTCTTC.